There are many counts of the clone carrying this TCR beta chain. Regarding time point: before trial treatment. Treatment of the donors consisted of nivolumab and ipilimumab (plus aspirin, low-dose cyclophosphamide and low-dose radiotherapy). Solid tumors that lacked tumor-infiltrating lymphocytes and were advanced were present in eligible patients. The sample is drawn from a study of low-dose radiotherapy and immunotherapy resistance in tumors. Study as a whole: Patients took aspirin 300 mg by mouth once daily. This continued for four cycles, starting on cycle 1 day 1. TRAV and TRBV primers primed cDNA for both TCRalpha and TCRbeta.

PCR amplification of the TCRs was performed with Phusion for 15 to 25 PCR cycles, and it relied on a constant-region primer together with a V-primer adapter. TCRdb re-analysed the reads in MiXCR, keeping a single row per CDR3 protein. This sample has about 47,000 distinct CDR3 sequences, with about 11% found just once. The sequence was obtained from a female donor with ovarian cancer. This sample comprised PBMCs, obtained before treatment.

Written as DNA, the CDR3 is TGCAGTGTCCGCAGGGGGCCAGATACGCAGTATTTT. It encodes CSVRRGPDTQYF. The rearrangement links TRBV20-1 to TRBJ2-3; 8 nucleotides line up with TRBD1. V lost 7 bases, J lost 4 bases, and 4 bases stayed unmatched. Germline lookup yields CDR1 DFQATT and CDR2 SNEGSKA (reference sequence). The CDR3 length is 12 residues.